This is a list of T cell receptor beta chains from one sample in a study of blood T cell repertoires in COVID-19. Data came from immunoSEQ multiplex PCR; TCRdb stores just in-frame clones and leaves some out. The table lists 200,000 to 250,000 clones, 88% of them singletons. The sample comprised peripheral blood. The receptors originated from a woman in her fifties or sixties with acute or convalescent COVID-19. Each CDR3 is given with its conserved first and last residue. A D gene is named only where the DNA matches it firmly. Some rows have no size entry. The others give once, few or many, or a class for an expanded clone.

D gene	V gene	J gene	clone size	CDR3 protein	CDR3 DNA
TRBD1	TRBV6-5	TRBJ2-1	few	CASSRQGRDEQFF	TGTGCCAGCAGCAGACAGGGTCGGGATGAGCAGTTCTTC
.	TRBV11-3	TRBJ2-1	.	CASSATASYNEQFF	TGTGCCAGCAGCGCGACAGCCTCCTACAATGAGCAGTTCTTC
TRBD2	TRBV10-2	TRBJ2-5	.	CTSSSGRRETQYF	TGCACCAGCAGTAGCGGGAGGCGTGAGACCCAGTACTTC
TRBD1	TRBV2	TRBJ1-1	once	CASSVEGAIGRTEAFF	TGTGCCAGCAGTGTCGAGGGGGCGATAGGGAGGACTGAAGCTTTCTTT
TRBD2	TRBV2	TRBJ2-2	.	CASSDLAGGDTGELFF	TGTGCCAGCAGTGACCTAGCGGGAGGCGACACCGGGGAGCTGTTTTTT
TRBD2	TRBV28	TRBJ2-1	once	CASSLSGRAGNEQFF	TGTGCCAGCAGTTTAAGCGGGAGGGCCGGCAATGAGCAGTTCTTC
TRBD2	TRBV5-6	TRBJ2-5	.	CASSLGPAGGRGETQYF	TGTGCCAGCAGCTTGGGTCCAGCGGGGGGCCGGGGAGAGACCCAGTACTTC
.	TRBV12-3/TRBV12-4	TRBJ1-2	.	CASSLGLIYGYTF	TGTGCCAGCAGCTTAGGGCTTATCTATGGCTACACCTTC
TRBD2	TRBV7-2	TRBJ2-1	once	CASSPRTSGRAGGYNEQFF	TGTGCCAGCAGCCCGCGGACTAGCGGGAGGGCGGGGGGCTACAATGAGCAGTTCTTC
.	TRBV12-3/TRBV12-4	TRBJ1-5	.	CASRPGFNQPQHF	TGTGCCAGCAGACCAGGATTCAATCAGCCCCAGCATTTT
.	TRBV6-5	TRBJ1-2	.	CASSYSGAGSYGYTF	TGTGCCAGCAGTTACTCGGGCGCGGGATCCTATGGCTACACCTTC
.	TRBV27	TRBJ1-5	.	CASSFRGDQPQHF	TGTGCCAGCAGTTTCAGAGGCGATCAGCCCCAGCATTTT
.	TRBV6-5	TRBJ1-5	.	CASSYAGKGNQPQHF	TGTGCCAGCAGTTACGCGGGGAAGGGCAATCAGCCCCAGCATTTT
.	TRBV5-1	TRBJ2-7	.	CASSLPSANYEQYF	TGCGCCAGCAGCTTGCCCAGCGCGAACTACGAGCAGTACTTC
TRBD1	TRBV6-6	TRBJ2-5	.	CASRNPGQEETQYF	TGTGCCAGCAGAAATCCGGGACAGGAAGAGACCCAGTACTTC
TRBD2	TRBV18	TRBJ2-7	.	CASSAGTSGYEQYF	TGTGCCAGCTCAGCCGGGACTAGCGGTTACGAGCAGTACTTC
TRBD2	TRBV5-4	TRBJ2-7	.	CASFGSSGSYEQYF	TGTGCCAGCTTTGGTTCTAGCGGGAGCTACGAGCAGTACTTC
TRBD1	TRBV15	TRBJ1-5	.	CATSRALGTGSNQPQHF	TGTGCCACCAGCAGAGCCCTCGGGACAGGGTCTAATCAGCCCCAGCATTTT
TRBD1	TRBV19	TRBJ1-1	.	CASSTTGRNTEAFF	TGTGCCAGTAGTACGACAGGGAGGAACACTGAAGCTTTCTTT
TRBD2	TRBV14	TRBJ2-1	.	CASSQLGGTSGSGEQFF	TGTGCCAGCAGCCAACTAGGGGGGACTAGCGGGAGCGGTGAGCAGTTCTTC
.	TRBV6-1	TRBJ1-1	.	CASSDSWTEAFF	TGTGCCAGCAGTGACAGTTGGACTGAAGCTTTCTTT
TRBD2	TRBV19	TRBJ2-7	.	CASSVGLARRPYEQYF	TGTGCCAGTAGTGTAGGACTAGCCCGGCGGCCCTACGAGCAGTACTTC
TRBD2	TRBV10-2	TRBJ2-1	.	CASGTSGGAEQFF	TGCGCCAGCGGAACTAGCGGGGGTGCTGAGCAGTTCTTC
TRBD1	TRBV4-3	TRBJ1-2	.	CASSQDQGDLFYGYTF	TGCGCCAGCAGCCAAGATCAGGGGGACTTGTTTTATGGCTACACCTTC
TRBD1	TRBV7-9	TRBJ1-3	.	CASSYDRGSGNTIYF	TGTGCCAGCAGCTACGACAGGGGCTCTGGAAACACCATATATTTT
.	TRBV30	TRBJ2-1	few	CAWRRSRINEQFF	TGTGCCTGGAGACGGAGCCGCATCAATGAGCAGTTCTTC
TRBD1	TRBV30	TRBJ2-5	once	CAWKRGPETQYF	TGTGCCTGGAAAAGGGGGCCGGAGACCCAGTACTTC
.	TRBV19	TRBJ1-1	.	CASRRLGGMNTEAFF	TGTGCCAGTAGAAGACTCGGGGGGATGAACACTGAAGCTTTCTTT
TRBD2	TRBV19	TRBJ2-7	.	CASSIISGGPYEQYF	TGTGCCAGTAGTATCATCAGCGGGGGCCCCTACGAGCAGTACTTC
.	TRBV28	TRBJ1-2	.	CASSLQDYGYTF	TGTGCCAGCAGTTTACAGGACTATGGCTACACCTTC
TRBD1	TRBV30	TRBJ1-2	.	CAWSVPGGHYGYTF	TGTGCCTGGAGTGTGCCAGGGGGACACTATGGCTACACCTTC
TRBD1	TRBV11-2	TRBJ2-6	.	CASSLDGPGGHVLTF	TGTGCCAGCAGCTTAGATGGTCCAGGGGGCCACGTCCTGACTTTC
TRBD2	TRBV29-1	TRBJ2-1	.	CSTLAGTSGSQFF	TGCAGCACCCTCGCCGGGACTAGCGGGAGTCAGTTCTTC
.	TRBV19	TRBJ1-5	.	CASRRYSNQPQHF	TGTGCCAGTAGGCGTTATAGCAATCAGCCCCAGCATTTT
.	TRBV3-1/TRBV3-2	TRBJ2-7	once	CASSQAFTSSYEQYF	TGTGCCAGCAGCCAAGCCTTTACTAGCTCCTACGAGCAGTACTTC
.	TRBV10-1	TRBJ2-6	.	CASSRSGANVLTF	TGCGCCAGCAGTCGCTCTGGGGCCAACGTCCTGACTTTC
.	TRBV6-5	TRBJ2-5	.	CASSRGRQEQETQYF	TGTGCCAGCAGCCGAGGGAGGCAGGAGCAAGAGACCCAGTACTTC
.	TRBV19	TRBJ2-1	.	CASSEGVSYNEQFF	TGTGCCAGTAGTGAGGGGGTCTCCTACAATGAGCAGTTCTTC
.	TRBV13	TRBJ1-2	.	CASFGGLNYGYTF	TGTGCCAGCTTCGGGGGACTTAACTATGGCTACACCTTC
TRBD1	TRBV5-4	TRBJ1-2	.	CASSVMTGRGYTF	TGTGCCAGCAGCGTAATGACAGGGAGAGGCTACACCTTC
.	TRBV27	TRBJ1-5	.	CASRRGESNQPQHF	TGTGCCAGTCGGAGGGGAGAAAGCAATCAGCCCCAGCATTTT
.	TRBV20-1	TRBJ1-1	.	CSASSQVDTEAFF	TGCAGTGCTAGTTCACAGGTAGACACTGAAGCTTTCTTT
.	TRBV5-1	TRBJ1-3	.	CASSLVQQSSGNTIYF	TGCGCCAGCAGCTTGGTACAGCAGAGCTCTGGAAACACCATATATTTT
.	TRBV6-5	TRBJ1-2	.	CASSYWQGYGYTF	TGTGCCAGCAGTTACTGGCAGGGCTATGGCTACACCTTC
.	TRBV4-1	TRBJ1-4	.	CASSPAVLGGSPLNEKLFF	TGCGCCAGCAGCCCCGCCGTGTTGGGGGGAAGTCCTCTCAATGAAAAACTGTTTTTT
TRBD1	TRBV9	TRBJ1-1	.	CASSPTWTGGTEAFF	TGTGCCAGCAGCCCCACCTGGACAGGGGGCACTGAAGCTTTCTTT
TRBD2	TRBV7-9	TRBJ2-7	.	CASSSPLAGGSIYEQYF	TGTGCCAGCAGCTCCCCTCTAGCGGGGGGTTCCATATACGAGCAGTACTTC